A selection of T cell receptor beta chains follows, all from one sample in a study of human T cells and chemical hapten exposure. TCRdb re-derived calls from the RACE reads in MiXCR, one entry per CDR3 protein. The sample shows some 340,000 distinct CDR3 sequences, about 7% of them seen only once. The specimen comprised whole blood, sampled in connection with sensitization to the hapten diphenylcyclopropenone (DPC). All receptors derive from a woman aged 18-29 years with alopecia areata. Some clones in this sample may be carry-over from other donors' samples. Each CDR3 is given with its conserved first and last residue. A D gene is named only where the DNA matches it firmly. Expanded clones get a size class; other rows say once, few or many, or leave the size out.

>TRBV9|.|many|TRBJ1-1
CASSAQTDTEAFF
TGTGCCAGCAGCGCTCAGACGGACACTGAAGCTTTCTTT
>TRBV28|TRBD1|many|TRBJ1-2
CASSFLDREAYGYTF
TGTGCCAGCAGTTTTTTGGACAGGGAGGCCTATGGCTACACCTTC
>TRBV5-4|.|.|TRBJ2-5
CAINGRGAEETQYF
TGTGCCATAAATGGTCGGGGGGCGGAGGAGACCCAGTACTTC
>TRBV3-1|.|.|TRBJ2-1
CASSQPGSLNNEQFF
TGTGCCAGCAGCCAACCAGGGTCCCTAAACAATGAGCAGTTCTTC
>TRBV4-3|.|.|TRBJ2-1
CASSQVDRGYEQFF
TGCGCCAGCAGCCAAGTCGATCGGGGCTATGAGCAGTTCTTC
>TRBV2|.|.|TRBJ2-7
CASSEAQGMNEQYF
TGTGCCAGCAGTGAGGCTCAGGGTATGAACGAGCAGTACTTC
>TRBV28|TRBD1|few|TRBJ1-4
CASSSRQGGGVKLFF
TGTGCCAGCAGTTCCCGACAGGGTGGTGGCGTAAAACTGTTTTTT
>TRBV6-6|.|.|TRBJ1-1
CASSPAGTSLNTEAFF
TGTGCCAGCAGCCCTGCCGGGACAAGCCTGAACACTGAAGCTTTCTTT
>TRBV3-1|.|.|TRBJ1-2
CASSRGGANANGYTF
TGTGCCAGCAGCCGGGGAGGGGCAAACGCTAATGGCTACACCTTC
>TRBV2|.|.|TRBJ1-5
CASSVFVAQPQHF
TGTGCCAGCAGTGTCTTCGTTGCTCAGCCCCAGCATTTT
>TRBV10-3|.|.|TRBJ2-5
CAISESVAETQYF
TGTGCCATCAGTGAGTCCGTGGCGGAGACCCAGTACTTC
>TRBV18|.|few|TRBJ1-4
CASSPGKEGEKLFF
TGTGCCAGCTCCCCCGGGAAAGAGGGTGAAAAACTGTTTTTT
>TRBV29-1|.|.|TRBJ2-5
CSVERGQRETQYF
TGCAGCGTTGAGCGGGGACAGAGGGAGACCCAGTACTTC
>TRBV5-5|.|many|TRBJ2-4
CASSSMTVGLRNF
TGTGCCAGCAGCTCGATGACAGTAGGCCTAAGGAACTTC
>TRBV20-1|.|many|TRBJ1-5
CSARDGTENQPQHF
TGCAGTGCTAGAGATGGGACGGAGAATCAGCCCCAGCATTTT
>TRBV6-2/TRBV6-3|.|many|TRBJ2-1
CASSYGVMWGDEQFF
TGTGCCAGCAGTTACGGGGTGATGTGGGGTGATGAGCAGTTCTTC
>TRBV27|.|few|TRBJ1-4
CASSFRPSTARGTNEKLFF
TGTGCCAGCAGTTTCCGACCATCGACAGCCCGTGGGACTAATGAAAAACTGTTTTTT